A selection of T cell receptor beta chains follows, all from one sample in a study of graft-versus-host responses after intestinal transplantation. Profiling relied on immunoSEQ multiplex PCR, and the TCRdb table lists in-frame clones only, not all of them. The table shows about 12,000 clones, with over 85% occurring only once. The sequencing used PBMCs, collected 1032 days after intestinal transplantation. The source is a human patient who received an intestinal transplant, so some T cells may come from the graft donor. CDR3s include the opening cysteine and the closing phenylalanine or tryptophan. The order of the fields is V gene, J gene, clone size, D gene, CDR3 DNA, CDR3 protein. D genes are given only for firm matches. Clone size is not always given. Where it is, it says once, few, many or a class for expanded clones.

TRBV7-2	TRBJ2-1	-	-	TGTGCCAGCAGCCAGGGGGGGGAAACCTACAATGAGCAGTTCTTC	CASSQGGETYNEQFF
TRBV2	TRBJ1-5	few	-	TGTGCCAGCAGGGCGGGGTACGATCAGCCCCAGCATTTT	CASRAGYDQPQHF
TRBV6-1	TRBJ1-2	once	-	TGTGCCAGCAGTGAGAGCGGATTCTATGGCTACACCTTC	CASSESGFYGYTF
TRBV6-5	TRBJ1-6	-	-	TGTGCCAGCAGTTACTTGAACAGCGGGAATTCACCCCTCCACTTT	CASSYLNSGNSPLHF
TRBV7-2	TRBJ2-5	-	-	TGTGCCAGCAGCTTTCGGGCCGAAGAGACCCAGTACTTC	CASSFRAEETQYF
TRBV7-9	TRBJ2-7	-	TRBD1	TGTGCCAGCAGCCACCCGGACAGGGGGCGCGAGCAGTACTTC	CASSHPDRGREQYF
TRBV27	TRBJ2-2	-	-	TGTGCCAGCATCGGCCGTGGGTTTGGGGAGCTGTTTTTT	CASIGRGFGELFF
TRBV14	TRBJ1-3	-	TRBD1	TGTGCCAGCAGCCTCCCCGGGACAGGGGTCGCTGGAAACACCATATATTTT	CASSLPGTGVAGNTIYF
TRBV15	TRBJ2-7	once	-	TGTGCCACCAGCGCTCAGGCGTCCTACGAGCAGTACTTC	CATSAQASYEQYF
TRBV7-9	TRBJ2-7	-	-	TGTGCCAGCAGCCCATCAGAGGGCACAAACTACGAGCAGTACTTC	CASSPSEGTNYEQYF
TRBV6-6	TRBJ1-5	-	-	TGTGCCAGCAGCCTGTATAGCAATCAGCCCCGGCATTTT	CASSLYSNQPRHF
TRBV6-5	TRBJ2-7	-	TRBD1	TGTGCCAGCTGTACCTGGGACAGGACCTACGAGCAGTACTTC	CASCTWDRTYEQYF